This T cell receptor (beta chain) came from a study of neurological immune-mediated disorders. Overall study results and limits: Phylogenetically, 18 of 34 multiple sclerosis patients' repertoires fell into one related-CDR3 cluster, a possible signature. There was no clinical or MRI feature that showed an association with the multiple sclerosis repertoire cluster.

Germline CDR1 reads SGHTA; CDR2 reads FQGNSA. The CDR3 sequence is 11 residues long. The V and J ends lost 0 bases and 8 bases respectively, with 4 bases between them. Many counts were recorded for this clonotype. Its antigen is unknown. The cDNA was generated through 5'RACE incorporating 10-nucleotide random UMIs. Using its own MiXCR run on the 5' RACE reads, TCRdb lists one record per CDR3 protein. The table includes some 86,000 distinct CDR3 sequences, about 2.5% detected once. Sample: PBMCs. The rearrangement uses TRBV7-2 and TRBJ1-1, with D hard to call. This clonotype originated in a woman in her thirties with multiple sclerosis. CDR3 DNA sequence: TGTGCCAGCAGCTTAGCCAGAGAAGCTTTCTTT. This codes for CASSLAREAFF.